This TCR beta chain originates from a study of T cell responses to AZD1222 COVID-19 vaccine. General observations from the study: Unmutated variant regions are reportedly the target of nearly half of TCRs that are spike-specific.

On this clone: Its antigen is not known.

Generated by immunoSEQ multiplex PCR, the TCRdb table keeps only in-frame clones and is missing some. The table has about 42,000 clones, 88% seen once. This CDR3 has 12 residues. Germline lookup yields CDR1 SEHNR and CDR2 FQNEAQ (reference sequence). V was pared by 10 bases and J by 1 base, with 2 bases of the junction left unmatched. V usage is TRBV7-9 and J usage is TRBJ2-7; 9 positions match TRBD1. The sequencing here drew on peripheral blood, taken 28 days after the second AZD1222 dose. The TCR comes from an adult who received the AZD1222 COVID-19 vaccine. The CDR3 loop reads CAMGQGSYEQYF. CDR3 bases: TGTGCCATGGGACAGGGTTCCTACGAGCAGTACTTC.